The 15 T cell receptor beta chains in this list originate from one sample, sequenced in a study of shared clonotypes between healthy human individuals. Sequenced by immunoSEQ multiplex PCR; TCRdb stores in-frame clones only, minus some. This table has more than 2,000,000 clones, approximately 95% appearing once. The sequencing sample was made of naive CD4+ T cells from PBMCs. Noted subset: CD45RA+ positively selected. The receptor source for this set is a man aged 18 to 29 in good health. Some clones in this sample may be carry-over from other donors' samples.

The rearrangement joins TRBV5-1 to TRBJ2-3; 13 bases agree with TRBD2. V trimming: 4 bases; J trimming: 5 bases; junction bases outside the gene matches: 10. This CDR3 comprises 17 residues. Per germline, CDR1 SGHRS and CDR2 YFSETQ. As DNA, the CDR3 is TGCGCCAGCAGCATACCAACCGGGACTAGCGGGGTAGATACGCAGTATTTT. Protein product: CASSIPTGTSGVDTQYF.

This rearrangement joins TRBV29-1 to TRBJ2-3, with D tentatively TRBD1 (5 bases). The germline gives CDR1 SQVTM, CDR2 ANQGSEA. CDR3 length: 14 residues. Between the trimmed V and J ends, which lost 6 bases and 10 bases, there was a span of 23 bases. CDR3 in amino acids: CSVRTLAEGVPQYF. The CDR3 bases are TGCAGCGTCCGAACCTTGGCGGAAGGGGTTCCGCAGTATTTT.

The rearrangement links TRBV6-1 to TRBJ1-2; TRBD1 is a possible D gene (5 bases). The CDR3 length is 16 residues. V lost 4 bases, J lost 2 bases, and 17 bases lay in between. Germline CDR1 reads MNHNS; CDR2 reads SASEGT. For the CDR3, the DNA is TGTGCCAGCAGTGGGGGACCCAGGGAAGGGAACTATGGCTACACCTTC. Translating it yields CASSGGPREGNYGYTF.

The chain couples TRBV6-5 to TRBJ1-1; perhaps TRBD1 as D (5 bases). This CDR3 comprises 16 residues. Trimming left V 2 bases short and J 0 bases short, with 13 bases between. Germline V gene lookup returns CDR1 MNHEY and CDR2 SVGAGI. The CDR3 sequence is CASSYLQGILNTEAFF. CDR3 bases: TGTGCCAGCAGTTACCTCCAGGGCATACTGAACACTGAAGCTTTCTTT.

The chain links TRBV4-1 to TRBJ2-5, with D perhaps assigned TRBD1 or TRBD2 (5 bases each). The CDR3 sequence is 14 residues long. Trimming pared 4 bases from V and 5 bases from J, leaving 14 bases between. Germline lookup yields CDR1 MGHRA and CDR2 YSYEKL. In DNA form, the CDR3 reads TGCGCCAGCAGCCCAACCCCGGGGCCGGAGACCCAGTACTTC. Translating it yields CASSPTPGPETQYF.

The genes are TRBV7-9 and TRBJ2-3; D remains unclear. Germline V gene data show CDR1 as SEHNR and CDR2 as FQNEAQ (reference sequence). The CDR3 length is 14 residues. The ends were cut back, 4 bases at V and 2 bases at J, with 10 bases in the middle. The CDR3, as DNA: TGTGCCAGCAGCTCGTATGACGACACAGATACGCAGTATTTT. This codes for CASSSYDDTDTQYF. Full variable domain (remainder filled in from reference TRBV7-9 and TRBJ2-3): DTGVSQNPRHKITKRGQNVTFRCDPISEHNRLYWYRQTLGQGPEFLTYFQNEAQLEKSRLLSDRFSAERPKGSFSTLEIQRTEQGDSAMYLCASSSYDDTDTQYFGPGTRLTVL.

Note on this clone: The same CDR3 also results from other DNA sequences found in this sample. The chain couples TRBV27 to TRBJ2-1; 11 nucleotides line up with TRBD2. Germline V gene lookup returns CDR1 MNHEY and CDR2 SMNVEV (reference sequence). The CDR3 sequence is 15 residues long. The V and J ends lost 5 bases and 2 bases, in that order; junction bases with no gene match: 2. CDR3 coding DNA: TGTGCCAGCAGTCTAGCGGGAGGTACCTACAATGAGCAGTTCTTC. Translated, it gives CASSLAGGTYNEQFF.

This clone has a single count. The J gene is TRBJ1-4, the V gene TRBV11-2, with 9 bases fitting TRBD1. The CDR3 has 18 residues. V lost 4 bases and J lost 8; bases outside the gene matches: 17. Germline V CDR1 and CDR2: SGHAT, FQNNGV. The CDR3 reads CASSSRPGQGGTWEKLFF. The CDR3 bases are TGTGCCAGCAGCTCGCGGCCGGGACAGGGAGGGACTTGGGAAAAACTGTTTTTT.

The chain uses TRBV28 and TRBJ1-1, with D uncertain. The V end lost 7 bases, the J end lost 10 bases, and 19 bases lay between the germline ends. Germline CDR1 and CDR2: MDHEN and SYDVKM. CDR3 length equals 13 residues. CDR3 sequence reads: CASKTRVQGGAFF. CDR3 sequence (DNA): TGTGCCAGCAAAACCCGGGTCCAAGGAGGAGCTTTCTTT.

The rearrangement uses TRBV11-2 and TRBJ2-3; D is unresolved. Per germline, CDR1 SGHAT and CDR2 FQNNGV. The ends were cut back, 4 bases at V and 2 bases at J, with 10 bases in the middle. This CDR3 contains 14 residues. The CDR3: CASSSRVPTDTQYF. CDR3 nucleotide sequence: TGTGCCAGCAGCTCGAGAGTTCCCACAGATACGCAGTATTTT.

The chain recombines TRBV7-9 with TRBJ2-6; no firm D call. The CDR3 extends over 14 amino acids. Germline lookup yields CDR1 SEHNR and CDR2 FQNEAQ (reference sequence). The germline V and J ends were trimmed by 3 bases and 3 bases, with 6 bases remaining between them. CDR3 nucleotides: TGTGCCAGCAGCTTCGTGGTTGGGGCCAACGTCCTGACTTTC. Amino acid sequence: CASSFVVGANVLTF.

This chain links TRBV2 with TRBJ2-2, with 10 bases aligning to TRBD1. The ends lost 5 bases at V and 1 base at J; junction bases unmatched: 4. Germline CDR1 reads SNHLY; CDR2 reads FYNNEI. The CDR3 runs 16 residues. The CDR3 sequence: CASSRQGAENTGELFF. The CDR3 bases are TGTGCCAGCAGTAGACAGGGGGCGGAGAACACCGGGGAGCTGTTTTTT.

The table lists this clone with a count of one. The CDR3 DNA follows: TGCAGCGTTGACCAGACTAGCGCCAATGAGCAGTTCTTC. Protein sequence: CSVDQTSANEQFF. The genes are TRBV29-1 and TRBJ2-1; 8 bases are shared with TRBD2. The germline V gene encodes CDR1 SQVTM and CDR2 ANQGSEA. The CDR3 is 13 residues long. Trimming at V came to 3 bases and at J to 6 bases, leaving 4 bases not matched to a gene.

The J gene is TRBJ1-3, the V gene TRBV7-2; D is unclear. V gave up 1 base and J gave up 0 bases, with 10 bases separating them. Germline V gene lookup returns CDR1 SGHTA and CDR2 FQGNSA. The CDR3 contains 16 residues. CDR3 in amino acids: CASSLGAAHSGNTIYF. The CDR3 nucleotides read TGTGCCAGCAGCTTAGGGGCGGCTCACTCTGGAAACACCATATATTTT.

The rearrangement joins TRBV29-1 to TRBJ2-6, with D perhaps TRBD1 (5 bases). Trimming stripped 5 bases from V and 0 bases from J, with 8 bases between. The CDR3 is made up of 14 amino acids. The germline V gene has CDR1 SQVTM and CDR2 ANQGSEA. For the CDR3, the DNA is TGCAGCGTTTTTGGGGCCTCTGGGGCCAACGTCCTGACTTTC. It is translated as CSVFGASGANVLTF. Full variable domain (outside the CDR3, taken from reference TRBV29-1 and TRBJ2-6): SAVISQKPSRDICQRGTSLTIQCQVDSQVTMMFWYRQQPGQSLTLIATANQGSEATYESGFVIDKFPISRPNLTFSTLTVSNMSPEDSSIYLCSVFGASGANVLTFGAGSRLTVL.